This entry describes one T cell receptor (beta chain). Germline V gene data show CDR1 as MNHEY and CDR2 as SMNVEV (reference sequence). V lost 5 bases and J 4 bases, leaving 15 bases between the germline ends. This CDR3 has 16 residues. TCRdb keeps only in-frame clones here, not all; method: immunoSEQ multiplex PCR. The data show about 240,000 clones, around 84% seen once. The record originates from a study of blood T cell repertoires in COVID-19. Study context: Acute and convalescent COVID-19 specimens originated in the United States, Italy and Spain.

This chain uses TRBV27 with TRBJ1-6; D may be TRBD1 (5 bases). The sequence came from a woman younger than 35 with acute or convalescent COVID-19. Sequencing was performed on peripheral blood. CDR3 DNA: TGTGCCAGCAGTGGGGGACTGCTCAAATATAATTCACCCCTCCACTTT. Amino acid sequence: CASSGGLLKYNSPLHF.